Presented here are 18 T cell receptor beta chains from one specimen sequenced in a study of blood T cell repertoires in COVID-19 (dated by TCRdb to about 2020). Library preparation used the immunoSEQ multiplex PCR assay. Imported from immuneACCESS, the table was reduced by TCRdb to in-frame sequences with V and J called. These copies leave out some clones; in studies compared against another copy, an unresolved V gene accounts for under half, and the cause of the remainder is not known. This sample comprises fewer than 200,000 clones, around 90% of them detected only once. In total, the top ten clones hold roughly 8.9% of the sample. Sequenced input: PBMCs or T cells enriched from blood (not recorded which). The receptors stem from a woman aged 18-29 years who had recovered from COVID-19.

This rearrangement joins TRBV28 to TRBJ2-2; weak D call: TRBD2 (7 bases). This CDR3 is 15 amino acids long. From germline, CDR1 is MDHEN and CDR2 SYDVKM. Trimming removed 7 bases at V and 4 bases at J, with 16 bases between. The CDR3 protein is CASKFGGLSTGELFF. The CDR3 region has the DNA TGTGCCAGCAAGTTCGGGGGGCTGAGCACCGGGGAGCTGTTTTTT.

The table lists this clone with a count of one. The CDR3 region is CASTQASPPYEQYF. The CDR3, as DNA: TGTGCCAGCACCCAAGCTAGTCCGCCCTACGAGCAGTACTTC. The chain uses TRBV28 and TRBJ2-7; D not resolved. The V gene's germline CDR1 is MDHEN and CDR2 SYDVKM. The CDR3 runs 14 residues. The germline V and J ends were trimmed by 7 bases and 2 bases, with 15 bases remaining between them.

The CDR3 region is CASGSQPGTEAFF. The CDR3 DNA follows: TGTGCTAGTGGTTCCCAACCCGGGACTGAAGCTTTCTTT. J is TRBJ1-1 and V is TRBV12-5; D unresolved. V lost 4 bases and J lost 5, with 11 bases in between. The CDR3 is 13 residues long. Germline V lookup: CDR1 LGHNT, CDR2 FRNRAP.

The chain links TRBV19 to TRBJ1-1, with 7 positions matching TRBD1. CDR3 length: 16 residues. J gave up 2 bases and V 4 bases, and 10 bases lay outside the gene matches. Germline CDR1 LNHDA, CDR2 SQIVND (reference sequence). The DNA for the CDR3 is TGTGCCAGTAGTACTCCCGGGACAGTCCAAAACACTGAAGCTTTCTTT. Protein product: CASSTPGTVQNTEAFF.

The chain recombines TRBV19 with TRBJ2-7; a possible D gene is TRBD2 (6 bases). Trimming pared 6 bases from V and 3 bases from J, leaving 15 bases between. Germline-derived CDR1 and CDR2 are LNHDA and SQIVND (reference sequence). The CDR3 totals 14 residues. CDR3 residues: CASRYSGGDYEQYF. CDR3 nucleotide sequence: TGTGCCAGTAGATATTCCGGGGGTGACTACGAGCAGTACTTC.

This chain joins TRBV2 and TRBJ1-1; no clear D gene. In germline, CDR1 is SNHLY, CDR2 FYNNEI. Trimming removed 4 bases at V and 4 bases at J, with 13 bases between. There are 14 residues in the CDR3. In DNA form, the CDR3 reads TGTGCCAGCAGTGGGATAGCAAAGAGCACTGAAGCTTTCTTT. This encodes CASSGIAKSTEAFF.

V is TRBV20-1 and J is TRBJ2-7; D is possibly TRBD2 (7 bases). The CDR3 extends over 16 amino acids. Per germline, CDR1 DFQATT and CDR2 SNEGSKA (reference sequence). The V end lost 3 bases, the J end lost 0 bases, and 18 bases lay between the germline ends. CDR3 coding DNA: TGCAGTGCTAGTATCGGGGGGCGGGAGTTCTCCTACGAGCAGTACTTC. Translated, it gives CSASIGGREFSYEQYF.

The chain recombines TRBV4-1 with TRBJ2-1, with TRBD2 as a possible D gene (5 bases). This CDR3 comprises 13 residues. CDR1 and CDR2 (germline): MGHRA, YSYEKL. With 0 bases removed from V and 10 bases from J, the gap between germline ends came to 10 bases. This chain's CDR3 is CASSQEAEEEQFF. CDR3 in DNA: TGCGCCAGCAGCCAAGAGGCGGAGGAGGAGCAGTTCTTC.

This clone turned up a few times. The V gene is TRBV6-5, the J gene TRBJ1-1, with 8 bases fitting TRBD1. This CDR3 has 14 amino acids. The ends lost 5 bases at V and 4 bases at J; junction bases unmatched: 6. The germline CDR1 and CDR2 sequences are MNHEY and SVGAGI. Written as DNA, the CDR3 is TGTGCCAGCAGTCTGACAGGGGAGGGCACTGAAGCTTTCTTT. Translation: CASSLTGEGTEAFF.

This chain uses TRBV3-1 (or the pseudogene TRBV3-2) with TRBJ2-2; D unresolved. This CDR3 has 12 residues. Germline V gene sequence: CDR1 LGHDT, CDR2 YNNKEL (reference sequence). V shed 1 base and J shed 8 bases, with 5 bases lying between them. This CDR3 is CASSQGRGELFF. CDR3 DNA sequence: TGTGCCAGCAGCCAAGGCCGGGGGGAGCTGTTTTTT.

This clone was observed a handful of times. The genes are TRBV30 and TRBJ1-1; D remains ambiguous. The CDR3 runs 13 residues. CDR1 and CDR2 from the germline V gene are GTSNPN and SVGIG (reference sequence). The V gene lost 5 bases and the J gene lost 5 bases, with 15 bases spanning the gap. The CDR3 bases are TGTGCCTGGGACCCCGGGTGGAGAACTGAAGCTTTCTTT. Protein: CAWDPGWRTEAFF.

The chain combines TRBV28 with TRBJ1-1; D may be TRBD1 (5 bases). The CDR3 is 14 amino acids. V lost 3 bases, J lost 11 bases, and 19 bases lay in between. In germline, CDR1 is MDHEN, CDR2 SYDVKM. The CDR3 loop is CASSFFSGQGTAFF. In nucleotides, the CDR3 is TGTGCCAGCAGTTTTTTCTCAGGGCAGGGTACGGCTTTCTTT.

V gene TRBV4-2 combines with J gene TRBJ2-7, with D possibly being TRBD1 (6 bases). Trimming took 3 bases from V and 9 from J, leaving 18 bases between them. Germline CDR1 is LGHNA and CDR2 is YNFKEQ. The CDR3 runs to 14 residues. The CDR3 DNA sequence: TGTGCCAGCAGCCAGGACAGTGCTGGCAATCGGCAGTACTTC. This sequence encodes CASSQDSAGNRQYF.

The rearrangement uses TRBV27 and TRBJ2-1, with 8 bases aligning to TRBD2. Losses at the gene ends were 8 bases for V and 6 bases for J; bases not matched to a gene: 9. Per germline, CDR1 MNHEY and CDR2 SMNVEV (reference sequence). There are 14 residues in the CDR3. In nucleotides, the CDR3 is TGTGCCAGCTTGGCGGGGGGCGCTTTCAATGAGCAGTTCTTC. Its translation is CASLAGGAFNEQFF.

The chain is built from TRBV11-2 and TRBJ2-7, with TRBD1 identical over 7 bases. The V segment lost 4 bases and the J segment 3 bases; nucleotides outside the gene matches: 9. Germline loops: CDR1 SGHAT, CDR2 FQNNGV. This CDR3 spans 15 amino acids. The CDR3 sequence is CASSYRRDSNYEQYF. The CDR3 DNA follows: TGTGCCAGCAGCTACCGCCGGGACAGCAACTACGAGCAGTACTTC.

V is TRBV6-4 and J is TRBJ1-5, with no clear D. V was shortened by 2 bases and J by 6 bases, with 26 bases between the two germline ends. The CDR3 extends over 19 amino acids. Germline V CDR1 and CDR2: MRHNA, SNTAGT. In DNA form, the CDR3 reads TGTGCCAGCAGTGACCCTAGGGCATACAGCCTTCGGGAGAGTCAGCCCCAGCATTTT. Encoded protein: CASSDPRAYSLRESQPQHF.

The rearrangement uses TRBV9 and TRBJ1-2, with 7 positions matching TRBD1. Germline trimming cut 0 bases from V and 0 bases from J; bases unmatched to any gene: 11. CDR1 and CDR2 from the germline V gene are SGDLS and YYNGEE. This CDR3 contains 18 residues. CDR3 DNA sequence: TGTGCCAGCAGCGTAGGTTGGGGACAGACGATAACTAACTATGGCTACACCTTC. Translation: CASSVGWGQTITNYGYTF.

The chain joins TRBV19 to TRBJ1-5, with TRBD1 matching over 8 bases. Germline V gene sequence: CDR1 LNHDA, CDR2 SQIVND (reference sequence). The V and J ends lost 3 bases and 5 bases, in that order; junction bases with no gene match: 0. This CDR3 is built from 13 residues. The CDR3 loop reads CASSMTGDQPQHF. The CDR3 DNA is TGTGCCAGTAGTATGACAGGGGATCAGCCCCAGCATTTT.